The present T cell receptor beta chain was sequenced within a study of T-cell reconstitution after alpha-beta-depleted transplantation in children. In the case of this clonotype: One end of the junction varies from germline; a read error may be responsible.

Researchers prepared the TCRbeta library using unique molecular identifiers, the study reports. TCRdb fed the PCR reads into MiXCR, producing one record per CDR3 protein. The sample has some 550,000 distinct CDR3 sequences, about 18% seen once. Germline CDR1 reads MNHEY; CDR2 reads SMNVEV (reference sequence). This CDR3 is built from 13 residues. This material consisted of PBMCs from the stem cell graft donor, taken from the stem cell graft. V usage is TRBV27 and J usage is TRBJ2-5, with TRBD1 matching over 9 bases. The TCR originated in a human donor who donated a stem cell graft to a child with acute lymphoblastic leukemia. DNA for the CDR3: TGTGCCACCAGTCCCGGGACAGGGCTGACCCAGTACTTC. It yields the protein CATSPGTGLTQYF.